This entry lists 9 T cell receptor beta chains sequenced from one sample in a study of early T cells in non-severe SARS-CoV-2 infection. TCRdb reanalysed the 5' RACE reads using MiXCR and keeps one entry per CDR3 protein. The sample consists of some 91,000 distinct CDR3 sequences, about 15% of them appearing once. Specimen: whole blood. These receptors came from an adult who was a healthcare worker with PCR-confirmed SARS-CoV-2 infection or an uninfected control (not recorded which).

This clonotype was recorded many times. This chain joins TRBV7-4 and TRBJ1-6; the D is unclear. The CDR3 runs to 14 residues. V was trimmed by 3 bases and J by 6 bases, leaving 9 bases between them. Germline V gene lookup returns CDR1 SGHVT and CDR2 SQSDAQ. CDR3 loop: CASSLAEVNSPLHF. The CDR3 DNA is TGTGCCAGCAGCTTGGCGGAGGTTAATTCACCCCTCCACTTT.

The gene calls are TRBV12-3 or TRBV12-4 and TRBJ2-1; 7 bases map to TRBD2. V trimming: 2 bases; J trimming: 5 bases; junction bases outside the gene matches: 12. This CDR3 spans 17 amino acids. For the CDR3, the DNA is TGTGCCAGCAGTTTACTGAGGGCCCTAGCGGAAAACAATGAGCAGTTCTTC. Translation: CASSLLRALAENNEQFF.

This clonotype was found a few times. This rearrangement joins TRBV9 to TRBJ2-3; perhaps TRBD2 as D (5 bases). The CDR3 runs to 15 residues. Deletions cut 3 bases from V and 3 bases from J, with 14 bases between. Germline loops: CDR1 SGDLS, CDR2 YYNGEE. The CDR3 here is CASSASPLETDTQYF. DNA for the CDR3: TGTGCCAGCAGCGCATCGCCACTAGAGACAGATACGCAGTATTTT. The full variable domain, its missing parts supplied by reference TRBV9 and TRBJ2-3, is DSGVTQTPKHLITATGQRVTLRCSPRSGDLSVYWYQQSLDQGLQFLIQYYNGEERAKGNILERFSAQQFPDLHSELNLSSLELGDSALYFCASSASPLETDTQYFGPGTRLTVL.

The CDR3 protein is CSARGTSESYNEQFF. CDR3 nucleotides: TGCAGTGCTAGAGGGACTAGTGAGTCCTACAATGAGCAGTTCTTC. The chain combines TRBV20-1 with TRBJ2-1; TRBD2 matches 7 bases. CDR3 length: 15 residues. V trimming: 1 base; J trimming: 1 base; junction bases outside the gene matches: 4. Germline CDR1 DFQATT, CDR2 SNEGSKA (reference sequence).

Many counts were recorded for this clonotype. The chain combines TRBV5-1 with TRBJ1-2; D remains ambiguous. V lost 4 bases, J lost 10 bases, and 17 bases lay in between. The germline V gene encodes CDR1 SGHRS and CDR2 YFSETQ. CDR3 length: 13 amino acids. CDR3: CASSQSSTEVYTF. In nucleotides, the CDR3 is TGCGCCAGCAGCCAAAGCTCTACTGAGGTCTACACCTTC.

The chain employs TRBV20-1 and TRBJ2-7, with D possibly being TRBD1 (7 bases). Trimming took 6 bases from V and 6 from J, leaving 18 bases between them. Germline CDR1 is DFQATT and CDR2 is SNEGSKA (reference sequence). The CDR3 is 13 amino acids. CDR3 sequence: CSAHRDSGSEQYF. In nucleotides, the CDR3 is TGCAGTGCGCACCGGGACAGCGGGTCCGAGCAGTACTTC.

This clonotype came up a few times. This chain connects TRBV10-3 to TRBJ1-1; 9 bases map to TRBD1. Trimming took 2 bases from V and 4 from J; bases not matched to a gene: 5. This CDR3 is 15 amino acids long. Germline CDR1 ENHRY, CDR2 SYGVKD. The chain's CDR3 is CAISEPTGGFTEAFF. The DNA of the CDR3 is TGTGCCATCAGTGAGCCCACAGGGGGCTTCACTGAAGCTTTCTTT.

This chain joins TRBV6-5 and TRBJ2-3; 7 bases line up with TRBD2. The germline gives CDR1 MNHEY, CDR2 SVGAGI. CDR3 size: 15 residues. V gave up 6 bases and J gave up 0 bases; unmatched junction bases: 6. The CDR3 coding sequence is TGTGCCAGCAGACTCAGCGGGATTAGCACAGATACGCAGTATTTT. This gives the protein CASRLSGISTDTQYF.

This clonotype has at least ten counts. This rearrangement joins TRBV7-4 to TRBJ2-5; 7 bases align to TRBD2. Trimming removed 3 bases from V and 0 bases from J; junction bases left unmatched: 4. CDR1 and CDR2 (germline): SGHVT, SQSDAQ. CDR3 length equals 15 residues. As DNA, the CDR3 is TGTGCCAGCAGCTTCCTAGCGGACCACCAAGAGACCCAGTACTTC. Translation: CASSFLADHQETQYF.